This T cell receptor beta chain was recovered during a study of blood T cell repertoires in COVID-19. The cohort comprised adults aged about 18 to 100 years residing in approximately 25 US areas. Trimming cost V 0 bases and J 15 bases; bases outside gene matches: 7. The germline gives CDR1 LNHNV, CDR2 YYDKDF (reference sequence). CDR3 length: 13 residues. The data were produced by immunoSEQ multiplex PCR, yet TCRdb's version contains in-frame clones alone and is incomplete. The sample contains over 120,000 clones, roughly four fifths of which appear only once. This receptor was identified in a man in his forties or fifties who had recovered from COVID-19. V gene TRBV15 combines with J gene TRBJ1-4; TRBD1 agrees at 7 bases. Sequenced material: PBMCs or T cells enriched from blood (not recorded which). CDR3 coding DNA: TGTGCCACCAGCAGAGACAGGGGGAGTTCATTGTTTTTT. Translation gives CATSRDRGSSLFF.